Below are 29 T cell receptor beta chains sequenced from a single sample in a study of metastatic and nonmetastatic thyroid tumors. Every patient underwent thyroid surgery untreated. TCRdb re-called clones from the PCR reads using MiXCR. The data hold about 28,000 clones, with about 25% observed a single time. Sample: blood. Receptors originate from a female donor with papillary thyroid cancer or a benign thyroid nodule (not recorded which). Some clones in this sample may be carry-over from other donors' samples.

V is TRBV6-2 or TRBV6-3 and J is TRBJ1-1; 8 bases fit TRBD1. The CDR3 sequence is 19 residues long. The J segment lost 0 bases and the V segment lost 1 base, leaving 13 bases of the junction unmatched. Germline V lookup: CDR1 MNHEY, CDR2 SVGEGT. For the CDR3, the DNA is TGTGCCAGCAGTTACTACACCCCCGCGACAGGGGACATGAACACTGAAGCTTTCTTT. It is translated as CASSYYTPATGDMNTEAFF.

This clone was detected ten times or more. V is TRBV5-1 and J is TRBJ2-3; unclear D gene. Per germline, CDR1 SGHRS and CDR2 YFSETQ. Trimming took off 0 bases at V and 0 bases at J, with 8 bases between the two ends. The CDR3 runs to 15 residues. The DNA of the CDR3 is TGCGCCAGCAGCTTGGCCGGAACTAGCACAGATACGCAGTATTTT. This encodes CASSLAGTSTDTQYF.

This clone was detected many times. The chain employs TRBV20-1 and TRBJ2-5; 8 bases map to TRBD2. Germline trimming cut 0 bases from V and 1 base from J; bases unmatched to any gene: 10. Germline V gene lookup returns CDR1 DFQATT and CDR2 SNEGSKA (reference sequence). This CDR3 is 17 amino acids long. The CDR3 DNA sequence: TGCAGTGCTAGAGATCACGGGAGGGCCGTCGGCCAAGAGACCCAGTACTTC. Protein product: CSARDHGRAVGQETQYF.

For this clone: The missing conserved phenylalanine or tryptophan at the end of this CDR3 makes a read error likely. Because the CDR3's place on the DNA is in doubt, the DNA is left out and the CDR3 is given as listed by TCRdb. The chain has TRBV12-3 or TRBV12-4 and TRBJ2-7; TRBD2, as called in the table, went unchecked against the DNA. The CDR3 is 8 residues long, counting both termini. CDR3 amino acids: CASSDGGP.

This clone was observed at least ten times. The chain uses TRBV18 and TRBJ1-2; TRBD1 agrees at 8 bases. Germline V gives CDR1 KGHSH, CDR2 LQKENI. The CDR3 sequence is 13 residues long. Unmatched junction bases numbered 0, after V lost 3 bases and J lost 3 bases. Here the CDR3 reads CASSPTGDYGYTF. For the CDR3, the DNA is TGTGCCAGCTCACCGACAGGGGACTATGGCTACACCTTC. The full variable domain, with the rest looked up from reference TRBV18 and TRBJ1-2, is NAGVMQNPRHLVRRRGQEARLRCSPMKGHSHVYWYRQLPEEGLKFMVYLQKENIIDESGMPKERFSAEFPKEGPSILRIQQVVRGDSAAYFCASSPTGDYGYTFGSGTRLTVV.

This clone was detected only a few times. At one boundary the junction diverges from the germline segment, which might be a read error. The CDR3 DNA follows: TGTGCCAGCGGTTATACGACTAGCGGATCCTACGAGCAGTACTTC. It yields the protein CASGYTTSGSYEQYF. The chain employs TRBV6-5 and TRBJ2-7; 9 bases line up with TRBD2. This CDR3 is built from 15 residues. Germline CDR1 is MNHEY and CDR2 is SVGAGI.

V gene TRBV5-1 combines with J gene TRBJ2-3; 16 bases align to TRBD2. Germline loops: CDR1 SGHRS, CDR2 YFSETQ. This CDR3 is built from 18 residues. V shed 4 bases and J 1 base; nucleotides not matched to a gene: 6. CDR3 bases: TGCGCCAGCAGCACGGGACTAGCGGGAGGGCCACGCACAGATACGCAGTATTTT. Translation: CASSTGLAGGPRTDTQYF. Complete variable domain (other parts from reference TRBV5-1 and TRBJ2-3): KAGVTQTPRYLIKTRGQQVTLSCSPISGHRSVSWYQQTPGQGLQFLFEYFSETQRNKGNFPGRFSGRQFSNSRSEMNVSTLELGDSALYLCASSTGLAGGPRTDTQYFGPGTRLTVL.

This clone was recorded many times. This chain links TRBV11-2 with TRBJ2-7; 8 nucleotides align to TRBD2. Germline values: CDR1 SGHAT, CDR2 FQNNGV. The CDR3 totals 15 residues. The V gene end was trimmed by 5 bases and the J gene end by 6 bases; junction bases not matched to a gene: 12. The CDR3 reads CASSPARSGRPEQYF. The CDR3 DNA reads as TGTGCCAGCAGCCCCGCCAGAAGCGGGAGACCCGAGCAGTACTTC.

This clone was seen many times. The chain combines TRBV29-1 with TRBJ2-1; 8 bases fit TRBD1. The CDR3 runs 14 residues. Germline-derived CDR1 and CDR2 are SQVTM and ANQGSEA. The V gene end was trimmed by 2 bases and the J gene end by 6 bases; junction bases not matched to a gene: 6. The CDR3 DNA reads TGCAGCGTTGAATCCGGACAGGGTATCAATGAGCAGTTCTTC. As protein: CSVESGQGINEQFF.

This clone was seen repeatedly, ten times or more. A much larger clone lies a single base off, so this may be a read error. The identical CDR3 is also encoded by other nucleotide sequences in the sample. V and J are TRBV19 and TRBJ1-1; D is ambiguous. CDR3 length: 15 residues. CDR1 is LNHDA, CDR2 SQIVND, per germline (reference sequence). The CDR3 here is CASSQSPRMNTEAFF. The CDR3 coding sequence is TGTGCCAGTAGTCAATCCCCCCGGATGAACACTGAAGCCTTCTTT.

This clone has ten or more counts. At the DNA level, this CDR3 is encoded by other sequences in the same sample as well. J is TRBJ1-5 and V is TRBV4-1, with TRBD1 as a possible D gene (5 bases). The CDR3 runs to 17 residues. V was trimmed by 3 bases and J by 5 bases, leaving 20 bases between them. The germline gives CDR1 MGHRA, CDR2 YSYEKL. As DNA, the CDR3 is TGCGCCAGCAGCCACTACCCCGGGCAGGGTATTGATCAGCCCCAGCATTTT. Translating it yields CASSHYPGQGIDQPQHF.

The table lists this clone with many counts. CDR3 coding DNA: TGTGCCAGCAGTTATGGACAGGGGATAAACTCACCCCTCCACTTT. This translates into CASSYGQGINSPLHF. The chain links TRBV5-5 to TRBJ1-6; 9 positions agree with TRBD1. The CDR3 runs to 15 residues. Losses at the gene ends were 5 bases for V and 10 bases for J; bases not matched to a gene: 10. Germline lookup yields CDR1 SGHKS and CDR2 YYEKEE (reference sequence).

This clone was recorded many times. The rearrangement links TRBV13 to TRBJ1-1; the D is unclear. Per the germline V gene, CDR1 is PRHDT and CDR2 is FYEKMQ (reference sequence). CDR3 size: 13 residues. V was pared by 0 bases and J by 5 bases, with 7 bases between. CDR3 protein: CASSLGRETEAFF. The CDR3 DNA reads TGTGCCAGCAGCTTAGGTCGCGAGACTGAAGCTTTCTTT.

This clone qualifies as medium-sized (0.01 to 0.1%). This chain links TRBV19 with TRBJ2-7, with 9 bases that match TRBD1. Germline V gene lookup returns CDR1 LNHDA and CDR2 SQIVND (reference sequence). The trim removed 5 bases at V and 3 bases at J, leaving 5 bases unmatched. The CDR3 totals 14 residues. The CDR3 DNA follows: TGTGCCAGTAGTCGGACAGGGGTGGTCTACGAGCAGTACTTC. Translated, it gives CASSRTGVVYEQYF.

This clone was observed at least ten times. This rearrangement joins TRBV14 to TRBJ2-1, with 9 bases that match TRBD1. V lost 3 bases and J lost 9; bases outside the gene matches: 3. The CDR3 runs to 13 residues. Germline V gives CDR1 SGHDN, CDR2 FVKESK. The CDR3 here is CASSQDRGGEQFF. The CDR3 bases are TGTGCCAGCAGCCAGGACAGGGGCGGTGAGCAGTTCTTC.

By its share, this clone is medium-sized. The J gene is TRBJ2-7, the V gene TRBV20-1; TRBD2 matches at 11 bases. This CDR3 contains 13 residues. Germline V gene data show CDR1 as DFQATT and CDR2 as SNEGSKA (reference sequence). The V gene end was trimmed by 7 bases and the J gene end by 0 bases; junction bases not matched to a gene: 2. The CDR3 spells CSELAGASYEQYF. The CDR3, as DNA: TGCAGTGAACTAGCGGGAGCCTCCTACGAGCAGTACTTC.

This clone showed up many times. This sequence joins TRBV19 and TRBJ2-7; D is unclear. The CDR3 is made up of 15 amino acids. The V gene's germline CDR1 is LNHDA and CDR2 SQIVND (reference sequence). The V and J ends lost 5 bases and 0 bases respectively, with 14 bases between them. The CDR3 sequence: CASSRVSGSSYEQYF. The CDR3 bases are TGTGCCAGTAGTCGAGTCTCAGGCAGCTCCTACGAGCAGTACTTC.

On this clone itself: One end of the junction fails to match germline, which may point to a read error. This chain joins TRBV6-1 and TRBJ2-5, with D perhaps matching TRBD1 or TRBD2 (5 bases each). The CDR3 length is 15 residues. Germline V gives CDR1 MNHNS, CDR2 SASEGT. The chain's CDR3 is CASNRDGGGQESQYF. CDR3 coding DNA: TGTGCCAGCAACCGGGACGGTGGAGGTCAAGAGAGCCAGTACTTC.

This clone was seen repeatedly, ten times or more. This same CDR3 is encoded by further DNA sequences in the sample. V and J are TRBV27 and TRBJ2-2, with D maybe TRBD1 (6 bases). V was cut by 2 bases and J by 4 bases, with 11 bases left in between. From germline, CDR1 is MNHEY and CDR2 SMNVEV (reference sequence). The CDR3 has 15 residues. The CDR3 region is CASSLGAGATGELFF. CDR3 nucleotide sequence: TGTGCCAGCAGTTTAGGGGCAGGGGCCACCGGGGAGCTGTTTTTT.

The V call is TRBV9, the J call TRBJ2-1; D remains unclear. The germline V and J ends were trimmed by 0 bases and 8 bases, with 9 bases remaining between them. CDR1 SGDLS and CDR2 YYNGEE come from the germline V gene. The CDR3 extends over 13 amino acids. The DNA for the CDR3 is TGTGCCAGCAGCGTAGTAGGGTTGGATGAGCAGTTCTTC. As protein: CASSVVGLDEQFF.

Points on this clone: Its ends do not fully match the called genes, so a read error is possible. V is TRBV4-3 and J is TRBJ2-7; D possibly corresponds to TRBD1 (6 bases). This CDR3 contains 17 residues. In germline, CDR1 is LGHNA, CDR2 YSLEER. CDR3 amino acids: CASSQGVSGTRAYEQCF. CDR3 sequence (DNA): TGCGCCAGCAGCCAGGGAGTGTCCGGGACACGGGCCTACGAGCAGTGCTTC.

This clone counts as medium-sized. The genes are TRBV12-3 or TRBV12-4 and TRBJ1-1, with 9 positions matching TRBD1. V dropped 6 bases and J dropped 11; count of bases not matched to a gene: 10. The CDR3 contains 13 residues. The CDR3 spells CASRTTGGRRAFF. The CDR3 DNA reads as TGTGCCAGCAGGACAACAGGGGGCCGCCGGGCTTTCTTT.

Remarks on this clone: A much larger clone lies a single base off, so this may be a read error. Here the CDR3 reads CASSTHFLRRETQHF. For the CDR3, the DNA is TGTGCCAGCAGCACACATTTTCTAAGGCGAGAGACCCAGCACTTC. The gene calls are TRBV7-2 and TRBJ2-5; D gene uncertain. Per the germline V gene, CDR1 is SGHTA and CDR2 is FQGNSA. This CDR3 has 15 residues.

This clone was detected ten times or more. The V call is TRBV5-6, the J call TRBJ2-1; D uncertain. The length of the CDR3 is 16 residues. Germline loops: CDR1 SGHDT, CDR2 YYEEEE. Between the trimmed V and J ends, which lost 4 bases and 2 bases, there was a span of 16 bases. CDR3 DNA: TGTGCCAGCAGCCCTCCCCCTGGCGGAACCTACAATGAGCAGTTCTTC. This codes for CASSPPPGGTYNEQFF.

The chain links TRBV6-1 to TRBJ2-7; 8 positions agree with TRBD2. J lost 0 bases, V lost 4 bases, and 14 bases had no gene match. Germline loops: CDR1 MNHNS, CDR2 SASEGT. The CDR3 runs to 18 residues. The CDR3 here is CASSGMGGGSYNSYEQYF. In DNA, the CDR3 is TGTGCCAGCAGTGGAATGGGCGGGGGGTCCTACAACTCCTACGAGCAGTACTTC.

This clone was seen a few times. The chain is built from TRBV24-1 and TRBJ2-7; D may match TRBD1 or TRBD2 (5 bases each). The germline V and J ends were trimmed by 9 bases and 0 bases, with 14 bases remaining between them. Germline CDR1 is KGHDR and CDR2 is SFDVKD. This CDR3 is 14 amino acids long. The CDR3 DNA reads TGTGCCACCGGACATAGCGTTCCCTCCTACGAGCAGTACTTC. It encodes CATGHSVPSYEQYF.

Comments on this clone: The junction departs from germline at one end; a sequencing error may be responsible. The rearrangement joins TRBV10-3 to TRBJ2-3; a possible D gene is TRBD2 (6 bases). The germline V gene has CDR1 ENHRY and CDR2 SYGVKD. The CDR3 totals 14 residues. CDR3 protein: CTSSGRRVADTQYF. The CDR3 DNA follows: TGTACCAGCTCCGGACGGAGGGTTGCAGATACTCAGTATTTT.

With respect to this clone: A junction end diverges from the germline sequence, so it may reflect a read error. The rearrangement uses TRBV5-5 and TRBJ2-7, with a possible D match to TRBD1 (6 bases). The CDR3 spans 15 residues. Germline loops: CDR1 SGHKS, CDR2 YYEKEE (reference sequence). The CDR3 region is CASSYIDRMFVEHYF. DNA for the CDR3: TGTGCCAGCAGCTATATTGACAGGATGTTCGTCGAGCATTACTTC.

This clone was detected ten times or more. The chain has TRBV18 and TRBJ1-5; the match to TRBD1 covers 8 bases. The germline V gene encodes CDR1 KGHSH and CDR2 LQKENI. With 3 bases clipped from V and 6 bases from J, the junction kept 4 bases outside the gene matches. This CDR3 region has 14 residues. In DNA, the CDR3 is TGTGCCAGCTCACCGGACAGGGCGGCTCAGCCCCAGCATTTT. Amino acids: CASSPDRAAQPQHF.